This T cell receptor (beta chain) was recorded in a study of T-cell reconstitution after alpha-beta-depleted transplantation in children. Study results and limitations: Where alpha-beta T cells came from about two months after transplant was reportedly several hundred expanded graft clones. T-cell numbers and diversity one year post-transplant derived largely from freshly generated T cells. Some patients' high day-60 TCRbeta diversity was traced to surviving recipient T cells and thymic progenitors.

Unique molecular identifiers were incorporated when the TCRbeta library was constructed. TCRdb itself ran the PCR reads through MiXCR, one entry per CDR3 protein. The sample has around 190,000 distinct CDR3 sequences, about 7% seen once. Trimming took off 6 bases at V and 1 base at J, with 9 bases between the two ends. Germline V gives CDR1 WNHNN, CDR2 SYGVQD (reference sequence). The CDR3 is 13 amino acids. Concerning this clonotype itself: The antigen remains unidentified.

The V and J genes are TRBV10-1 and TRBJ1-1; possibly TRBD1 for D (5 bases). Sequenced material: PBMCs, taken before TCRalphabeta/CD19-depleted stem cell transplant. This receptor was identified in a boy aged 2 to 9 with acute lymphoblastic leukemia, due to receive a stem cell transplant. The CDR3 spells CASRRDQNTEAFF. The CDR3 nucleotides read TGCGCCAGCAGGAGGGACCAGAACACTGAAGCTTTCTTT.